These 18 T cell receptor beta chains came from one sample sequenced in a study of beta chain features in type 1 diabetes (dated by TCRdb to about 2018). The paper's findings and limits, for the study overall: Type 1 diabetes patients showed a moderate but significant shortening of TCRB CDR3 length in all four CD4+ subsets.

These receptors' antigens are unknown. Library preparation was by the immunoSEQ multiplex PCR assay. The High Capacity cDNA Reverse Transcription Kit was used to reverse transcribe all of the isolated RNA, meaning that expressed TCRB transcripts were what got sequenced. Sourced from immuneACCESS, this table was stored by TCRdb with only in-frame sequences that have V and J called. A share of the clones is absent; for the studies checked, an unresolved V gene accounts for under half, and the remainder has no known explanation. This sample is represented by about 650,000 clones; over 10% of them were singletons. The ten largest make up around 0.12% of the sample. The sequencing sample was made of naive CD4+ T cells from blood. The cell subset or site label corresponds to: true naive CD4+ T cells. These receptors all come from a man aged 25 to 45 with type 1 diabetes.

In its sample, this clone was seen a few times. The sample contains more than one DNA sequence encoding this CDR3. The CDR3 sequence: CASSLVLNTEAFF. The CDR3 coding sequence is TGTGCCAGCAGCTTAGTTCTGAACACTGAAGCTTTCTTT. The chain has TRBV7-9 and TRBJ1-1; D is unresolved. Germline CDR1 reads SEHNR; CDR2 reads FQNEAQ (reference sequence). The CDR3 contains 13 residues. Trimming removed 1 base at V and 0 bases at J, with 3 bases between.

The chain carries TRBV27 and TRBJ2-6; 8 positions match TRBD1. From germline, CDR1 is MNHEY and CDR2 SMNVEV (reference sequence). Trimming removed 4 bases from V and 2 bases from J; junction bases left unmatched: 10. The CDR3 extends over 18 amino acids. Here the CDR3 reads CASSSWDRKSPGANVLTF. For the CDR3, the DNA is TGTGCCAGCAGTTCATGGGACAGGAAAAGTCCTGGGGCCAACGTCCTGACTTTC.

The chain uses TRBV10-2 and TRBJ2-2; the D is unclear. CDR3 length: 12 residues. V gave up 8 bases and J gave up 7 bases, with 11 bases separating them. The germline V gene encodes CDR1 WSHSY and CDR2 SAAADI. DNA of the CDR3: TGCGCCAGCTCAGGTCATCACGGGGAGCTGTTTTTT. Its protein is CASSGHHGELFF.

This clone appeared a few times. The rearrangement joins TRBV4-3 to TRBJ1-6; D possibly corresponds to TRBD1 (5 bases). This CDR3 contains 13 residues. Germline loops: CDR1 LGHNA, CDR2 YSLEER. Trimming removed 0 bases from V and 12 bases from J, with 9 bases in between. The CDR3 DNA reads TGCGCCAGCAGCCAAGAACGGGACGGACCCCTCCACTTT. It encodes CASSQERDGPLHF.

This clone was recorded a few times. The chain has TRBV18 and TRBJ2-1, with TRBD1 identical over 9 bases. Germline V gene sequence: CDR1 KGHSH, CDR2 LQKENI. The CDR3 runs to 15 residues. After removal of 3 bases from V and 3 bases from J, the junction contained 3 bases not matched to a gene. The CDR3 nucleotides are TGTGCCAGCTCACCTCCGGGACAGGGCTACAATGAGCAGTTCTTC. This sequence encodes CASSPPGQGYNEQFF.

The chain carries TRBV7-9 and TRBJ1-3, with no clear D. Trimming stripped 4 bases from V and 0 bases from J, with 4 bases between. The CDR3 is 13 residues long. CDR1 SEHNR and CDR2 FQNEAQ come from the germline V gene (reference sequence). The CDR3 here is CASSSDSGNTIYF. The CDR3 DNA sequence: TGTGCCAGCAGCTCTGACTCTGGAAACACCATATATTTT.

The rearrangement joins TRBV27 to TRBJ2-5; 7 bases are a match to TRBD2. Germline V lookup: CDR1 MNHEY, CDR2 SMNVEV (reference sequence). The CDR3 extends over 14 amino acids. The J segment lost 6 bases and the V segment lost 8 bases, leaving 12 bases of the junction unmatched. CDR3 DNA sequence: TGTGCCAGCCGTCCGGGGGGTTCGGTGAAGACCCAGTACTTC. It encodes CASRPGGSVKTQYF.

This clone has more than one count but fewer than ten. The J gene is TRBJ1-1, the V gene TRBV6-1; D ambiguous. Germline values: CDR1 MNHNS, CDR2 SASEGT. V lost 3 bases and J lost 0, with 8 bases in between. The CDR3 consists of 14 residues. DNA of the CDR3: TGTGCCAGCAGTGACCGGACCCTGAACACTGAAGCTTTCTTT. It codes for CASSDRTLNTEAFF.

Concerning this clone: Sequence at one end of the junction differs from germline and may be a read error. V usage is TRBV5-1 and J usage is TRBJ1-2; 8 bases align to TRBD1. The CDR3 is made up of 15 amino acids. The V gene's germline CDR1 is SGHRS and CDR2 YFSETQ. CDR3 coding DNA: TGTGCCAGCAGCGTGCCGTCACAGGGGGATTATGGCTACACCTTC. The encoded protein is CASSVPSQGDYGYTF. The whole variable domain, remainder taken from reference TRBV5-1 and TRBJ1-2, is KAGVTQTPRYLIKTRGQQVTLSCSPISGHRSVSWYQQTPGQGLQFLFEYFSETQRNKGNFPGRFSGRQFSNSRSEMNVSTLELGDSALYLCASSVPSQGDYGYTFGSGTRLTVV.

The V call is TRBV18, the J call TRBJ2-5; 10 bases align to TRBD2. Germline-derived CDR1 and CDR2 are KGHSH and LQKENI. CDR3 length: 15 residues. After removal of 6 bases from V and 2 bases from J, the junction contained 6 bases not matched to a gene. CDR3 in DNA: TGTGCCAGCTCCCTCACTAGCGGGGAACAAGAGACCCAGTACTTC. Translated, it gives CASSLTSGEQETQYF.

Worth noting for this clone: One end of the junction does not line up with germline, which may come from a read error. The identical CDR3 is also encoded by other nucleotide sequences in the sample. The CDR3 reads CASSLAVQETQYF. In nucleotides, the CDR3 is TGTGCCAGCAGCCTAGCGGTACAAGAGACCCAGTACTTC. The rearrangement joins TRBV7-2 to TRBJ2-5; the match to TRBD2 covers 7 bases. This CDR3 spans 13 amino acids. Germline lookup yields CDR1 SGHTA and CDR2 FQGNSA.

This clone was found a few times. Other DNA sequences within the sample encode an identical CDR3. The J gene is TRBJ2-3, the V gene TRBV28, with 7 bases matching TRBD1. Losses at the gene ends were 6 bases for V and 1 base for J; bases not matched to a gene: 4. The CDR3 covers 14 residues. In germline, CDR1 is MDHEN, CDR2 SYDVKM. CDR3: CASSPGQRTDTQYF. For the CDR3, the DNA is TGTGCCAGCAGCCCGGGACAGCGCACAGATACGCAGTATTTT.

V usage is TRBV29-1 and J usage is TRBJ2-3; weak D call: TRBD1 (6 bases). Per germline, CDR1 SQVTM and CDR2 ANQGSEA. With 2 bases removed from V and 5 bases from J, the gap between germline ends came to 17 bases. This CDR3 comprises 15 residues. The CDR3 coding sequence is TGCAGCGTTGAAAGCGCAGGGGTTAGCTTAGATACGCAGTATTTT. Its translation: CSVESAGVSLDTQYF.

Only a few counts were recorded for this clone. V and J are TRBV7-2 and TRBJ2-5; a weak D match, TRBD1 (5 bases). Germline V gene lookup returns CDR1 SGHTA and CDR2 FQGNSA. The CDR3 contains 15 residues. V lost 1 base and J lost 1, with 10 bases in between. CDR3 coding DNA: TGTGCCAGCAGCTTAGAGGGGATAGTCCAAGAGACCCAGTACTTC. Residues: CASSLEGIVQETQYF.

V usage is TRBV5-1 and J usage is TRBJ2-5, with D possibly being TRBD1 or TRBD2 (5 bases each). V shed 5 bases and J shed 5 bases, with 10 bases lying between them. The CDR3 is made up of 12 amino acids. Germline V gene data show CDR1 as SGHRS and CDR2 as YFSETQ. The CDR3 coding sequence is TGCGCCAGCAGTGCCGGGGCGGAGACCCAGTACTTC. Translating it yields CASSAGAETQYF.

There are a few counts of this clone. The genes are TRBV7-9 and TRBJ2-7, with D maybe TRBD1 (5 bases). The V end lost 1 base, the J end lost 1 base, and 17 bases lay between the germline ends. The germline V gene has CDR1 SEHNR and CDR2 FQNEAQ (reference sequence). The CDR3 covers 17 residues. CDR3 region: CASSLGDSVGDSYEQYF. CDR3 coding DNA: TGTGCCAGCAGCTTAGGGGATTCGGTAGGGGATTCCTACGAGCAGTACTTC.

This clone has a handful of counts. This chain links TRBV10-2 with TRBJ1-4, with D perhaps TRBD1 (5 bases). The V and J ends lost 0 bases and 4 bases respectively, with 9 bases between them. CDR1 and CDR2 from the germline V gene are WSHSY and SAAADI. The CDR3 contains 15 residues. CDR3 nucleotides: TGCGCCAGCAGTGAGTCTGCAGGGATTAATGAAAAACTGTTTTTT. Protein sequence: CASSESAGINEKLFF.

This clone was counted a single time. Other DNA sequences from this sample encode an identical CDR3 as well. The J gene is TRBJ2-3, the V gene TRBV5-1; D may be TRBD1 (5 bases). The CDR3 contains 15 residues. V shed 2 bases and J shed 2 bases, with 12 bases lying between them. Germline values: CDR1 SGHRS, CDR2 YFSETQ. In nucleotides, the CDR3 is TGCGCCAGCAGCTTAGGAAGGGGCTACACAGATACGCAGTATTTT. Residues: CASSLGRGYTDTQYF.